The subject of this entry is one T cell receptor beta chain. This sample was taken from a study of blood T cell repertoires in COVID-19. Turning to the study itself: From the United States, Italy and Spain came samples of acute and convalescent COVID-19. The cDNA or gDNA used as material had been derived from T cells, B-cell-depleted T cells, or PBMCs.

Recruitment covered about two dozen US areas and drew participants whose ages spanned roughly 18 to 100 years. Germline CDR1 reads MNHEY; CDR2 reads SVGAGI. The CDR3 spans 15 residues. V was cut by 2 bases and J by 7 bases, with 15 bases left in between. Original methodology: Amplification from reference gene primers served as the basis for estimated nucleated cell counts. Sequenced by immunoSEQ multiplex PCR; TCRdb stores in-frame clones only, minus some. V, J and clone size were drawn from that table, and D and trimming were deduced from the DNA. The profile shows about 280,000 clones, approximately 81% of them singletons.

Material: PBMCs or T cells enriched from blood (not recorded which). This chain joins TRBV6-5 and TRBJ1-3; D may be TRBD1 (5 bases). This clonotype originated in a woman aged 45 to 65 who had recovered from COVID-19. The CDR3 DNA sequence: TGTGCCAGCAGTTACATCGGGGGTGAGTCGAACACCATATATTTT. Encoded protein: CASSYIGGESNTIYF.